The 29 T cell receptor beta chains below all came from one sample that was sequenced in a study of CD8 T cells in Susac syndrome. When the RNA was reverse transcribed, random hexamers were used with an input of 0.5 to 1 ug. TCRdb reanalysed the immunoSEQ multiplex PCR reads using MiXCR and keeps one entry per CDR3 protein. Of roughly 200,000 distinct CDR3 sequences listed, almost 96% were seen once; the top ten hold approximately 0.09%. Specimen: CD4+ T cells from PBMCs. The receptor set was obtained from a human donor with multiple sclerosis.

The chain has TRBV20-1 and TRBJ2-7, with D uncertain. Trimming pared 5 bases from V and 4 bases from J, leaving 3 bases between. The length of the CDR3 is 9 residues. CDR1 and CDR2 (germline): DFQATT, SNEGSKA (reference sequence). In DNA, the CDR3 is TGCAGTGCTGATTACGAGCAGTACTTC. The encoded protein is CSADYEQYF.

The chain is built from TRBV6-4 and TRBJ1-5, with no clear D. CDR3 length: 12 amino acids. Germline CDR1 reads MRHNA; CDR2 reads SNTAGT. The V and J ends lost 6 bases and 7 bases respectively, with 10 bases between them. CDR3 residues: CASRGSDQPQHF. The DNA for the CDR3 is TGTGCCAGCAGAGGGTCGGACCAGCCCCAGCATTTT.

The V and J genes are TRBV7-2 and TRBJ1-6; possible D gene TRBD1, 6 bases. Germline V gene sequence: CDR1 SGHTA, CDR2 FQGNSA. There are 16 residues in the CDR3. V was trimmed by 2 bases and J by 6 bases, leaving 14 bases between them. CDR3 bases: TGTGCCAGCAGCTTATGGGGGCAGGACCCTAATTCACCCCTCCACTTT. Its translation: CASSLWGQDPNSPLHF.

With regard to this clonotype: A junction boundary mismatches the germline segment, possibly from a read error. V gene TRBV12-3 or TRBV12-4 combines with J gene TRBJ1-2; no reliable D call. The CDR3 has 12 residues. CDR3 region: CASSFARTLTFF. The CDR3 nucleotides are TGTGCCAGCAGTTTCGCCCGGACGCTAACGTTTTTC.

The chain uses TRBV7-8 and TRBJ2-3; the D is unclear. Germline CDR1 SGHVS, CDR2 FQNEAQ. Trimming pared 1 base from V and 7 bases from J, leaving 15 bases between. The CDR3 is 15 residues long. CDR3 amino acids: CASSLEAFQINTQYF. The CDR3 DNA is TGTGCCAGCAGCTTAGAGGCCTTCCAAATTAATACGCAGTATTTT. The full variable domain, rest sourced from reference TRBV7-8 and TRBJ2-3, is GAGVSQSPRYKVAKRGQDVALRCDPISGHVSLFWYQQALGQGPEFLTYFQNEAQLDKSGLPSDRFFAERPEGSVSTLKIQRTQQEDSAVYLCASSLEAFQINTQYFGPGTRLTVL.

DNA for the CDR3: TGCGCCAGCAGCCCGTACTTCCAGGACACAGATACGCAGTATTTT. It encodes CASSPYFQDTDTQYF. The rearrangement joins TRBV5-1 to TRBJ2-3; no clear D gene. This CDR3 comprises 15 residues. V was shortened by 4 bases and J by 2 bases, with 14 bases between the two germline ends. CDR1 is SGHRS, CDR2 YFSETQ, per germline.

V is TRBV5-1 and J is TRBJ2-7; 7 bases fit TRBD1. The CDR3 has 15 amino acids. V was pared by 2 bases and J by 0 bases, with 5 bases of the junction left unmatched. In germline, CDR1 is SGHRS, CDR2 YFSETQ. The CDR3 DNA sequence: TGCGCCAGCAGCTTAACAGGGGACCCCTCCTACGAGCAGTACTTC. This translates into CASSLTGDPSYEQYF. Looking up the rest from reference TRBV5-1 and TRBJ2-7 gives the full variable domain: KAGVTQTPRYLIKTRGQQVTLSCSPISGHRSVSWYQQTPGQGLQFLFEYFSETQRNKGNFPGRFSGRQFSNSRSEMNVSTLELGDSALYLCASSLTGDPSYEQYFGPGTRLTVT.

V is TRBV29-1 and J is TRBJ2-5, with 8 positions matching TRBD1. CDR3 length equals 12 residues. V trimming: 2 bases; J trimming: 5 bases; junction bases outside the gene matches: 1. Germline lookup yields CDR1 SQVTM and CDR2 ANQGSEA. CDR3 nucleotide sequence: TGCAGCGTTGAACAGGGGGCCGAGACCCAGTACTTC. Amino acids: CSVEQGAETQYF.

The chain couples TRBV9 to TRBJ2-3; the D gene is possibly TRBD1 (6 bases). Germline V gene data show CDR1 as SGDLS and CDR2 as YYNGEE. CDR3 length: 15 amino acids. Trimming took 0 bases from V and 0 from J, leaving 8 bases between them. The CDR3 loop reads CASSVGGHSTDTQYF. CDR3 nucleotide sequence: TGTGCCAGCAGCGTAGGGGGGCATAGCACAGATACGCAGTATTTT.

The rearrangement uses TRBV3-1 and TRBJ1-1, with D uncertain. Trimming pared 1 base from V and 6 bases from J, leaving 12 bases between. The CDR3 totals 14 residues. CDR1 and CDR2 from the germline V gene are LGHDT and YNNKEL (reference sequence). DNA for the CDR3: TGTGCCAGCAGCCAAGTGGAGGGATTGGCTGAAGCTTTCTTT. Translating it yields CASSQVEGLAEAFF.

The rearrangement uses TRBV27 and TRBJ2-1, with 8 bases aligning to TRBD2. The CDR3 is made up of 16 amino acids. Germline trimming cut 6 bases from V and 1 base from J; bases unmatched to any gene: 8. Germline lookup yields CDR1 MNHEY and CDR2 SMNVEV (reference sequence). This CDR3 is CASSRSGVGSYNEQFF. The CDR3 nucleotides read TGTGCCAGCAGCCGTAGCGGGGTGGGGTCCTACAATGAGCAGTTCTTC.

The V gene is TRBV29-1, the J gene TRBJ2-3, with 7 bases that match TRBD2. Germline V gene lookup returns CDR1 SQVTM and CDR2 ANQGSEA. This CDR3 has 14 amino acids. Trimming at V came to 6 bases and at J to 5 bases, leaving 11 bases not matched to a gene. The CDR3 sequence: CSVPPVGGGDTQYF. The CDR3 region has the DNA TGCAGCGTCCCCCCGGTGGGCGGGGGAGATACGCAGTATTTT.

The CDR3 DNA reads TGCAGTGCTAGGGGGAGGGCTGAAGCTTTCTTT. Residues: CSARGRAEAFF. The chain uses TRBV20-1 and TRBJ1-1, with D hard to call. V was clipped by 3 bases and J by 6 bases, with 8 bases between them. The CDR3 runs to 11 residues. Germline-derived CDR1 and CDR2 are DFQATT and SNEGSKA (reference sequence).

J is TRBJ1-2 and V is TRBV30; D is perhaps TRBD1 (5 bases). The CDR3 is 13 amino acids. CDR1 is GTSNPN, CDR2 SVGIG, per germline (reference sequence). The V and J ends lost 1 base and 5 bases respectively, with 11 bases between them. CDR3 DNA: TGTGCCTGGAGTGAAACAGGTTTATATGGCTACACCTTC. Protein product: CAWSETGLYGYTF. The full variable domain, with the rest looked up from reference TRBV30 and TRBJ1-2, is SQTIHQWPATLVQPVGSPLSLECTVEGTSNPNLYWYRQAAGRGLQLLFYSVGIGQISSEVPQNLSASRPQDRQFILSSKKLLLSDSGFYLCAWSETGLYGYTFGSGTRLTVV.

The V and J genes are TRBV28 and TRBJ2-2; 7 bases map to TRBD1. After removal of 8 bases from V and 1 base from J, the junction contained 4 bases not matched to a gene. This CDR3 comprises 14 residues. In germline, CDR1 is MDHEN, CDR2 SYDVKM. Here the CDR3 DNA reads TGTGCCAGCCGCCGACAGGGGAACACCGGGGAGCTGTTTTTT. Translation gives CASRRQGNTGELFF.

The CDR3 sequence is CASSQSGGREGAIFPGANVLTF. The CDR3 region has the DNA TGCGCCAGCAGTCAATCGGGTGGAAGGGAGGGGGCAATATTTCCTGGGGCCAACGTCCTGACTTTC. V is TRBV23-1 and J is TRBJ2-6; the D gene could be TRBD1 or TRBD2 (7 bases each). TRBV23-1 is an ORF; its function is uncertain. The CDR3 is made up of 22 amino acids. Between the trimmed V and J ends, which lost 0 bases and 2 bases, there was a span of 26 bases.

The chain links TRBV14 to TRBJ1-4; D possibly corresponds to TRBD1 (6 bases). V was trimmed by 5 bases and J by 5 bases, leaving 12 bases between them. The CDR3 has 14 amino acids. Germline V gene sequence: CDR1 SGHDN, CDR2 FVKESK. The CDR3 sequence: CASSAGQPNEKLFF. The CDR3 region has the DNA TGTGCCAGCAGCGCCGGACAGCCCAATGAAAAACTGTTTTTT.

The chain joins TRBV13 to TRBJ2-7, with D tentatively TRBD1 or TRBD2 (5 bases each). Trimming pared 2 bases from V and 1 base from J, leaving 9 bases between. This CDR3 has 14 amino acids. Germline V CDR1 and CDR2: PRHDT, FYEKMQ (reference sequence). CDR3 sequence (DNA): TGTGCCAGCAGCTTACGGGGCAGATCCTACGAGCAGTACTTC. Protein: CASSLRGRSYEQYF. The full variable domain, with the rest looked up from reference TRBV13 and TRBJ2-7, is AAGVIQSPRHLIKEKRETATLKCYPIPRHDTVYWYQQGPGQDPQFLISFYEKMQSDKGSIPDRFSAQQFSDYHSELNMSSLELGDSALYFCASSLRGRSYEQYFGPGTRLTVT.

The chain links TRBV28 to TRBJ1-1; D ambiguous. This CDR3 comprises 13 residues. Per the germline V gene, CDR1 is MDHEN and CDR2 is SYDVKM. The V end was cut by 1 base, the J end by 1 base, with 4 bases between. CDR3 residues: CASSLLGNTEAFF. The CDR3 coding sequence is TGTGCCAGCAGTTTATTGGGGAACACTGAAGCTTTCTTT.

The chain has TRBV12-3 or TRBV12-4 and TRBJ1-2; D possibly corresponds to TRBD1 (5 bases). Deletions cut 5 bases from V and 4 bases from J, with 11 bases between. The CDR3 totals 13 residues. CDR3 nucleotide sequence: TGTGCCAGCAGTGGGACCAGGATCTATGGCTACACCTTC. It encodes CASSGTRIYGYTF.

The CDR3 region has the DNA TGTGCCTGGAGCGGTCAACTCGAGCAGTTCTTC. Protein sequence: CAWSGQLEQFF. This chain joins TRBV30 and TRBJ2-1, with D uncertain. The CDR3 has 11 amino acids. The V gene lost 3 bases and the J gene lost 10 bases, with 10 bases spanning the gap. Germline values: CDR1 GTSNPN, CDR2 SVGIG (reference sequence).

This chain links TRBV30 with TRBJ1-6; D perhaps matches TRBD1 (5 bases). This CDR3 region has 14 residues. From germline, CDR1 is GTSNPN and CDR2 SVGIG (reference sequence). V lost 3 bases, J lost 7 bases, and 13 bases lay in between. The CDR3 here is CAWSGGTENSPLHF. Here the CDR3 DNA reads TGTGCCTGGAGCGGCGGGACGGAAAATTCACCCCTCCACTTT.

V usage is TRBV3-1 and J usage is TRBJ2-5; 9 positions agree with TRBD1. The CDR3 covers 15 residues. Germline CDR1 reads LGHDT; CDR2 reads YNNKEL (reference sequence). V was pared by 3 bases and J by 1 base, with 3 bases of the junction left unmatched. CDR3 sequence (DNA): TGTGCCAGCAGCCAGGTGGACAGGGGCCAAGAGACCCAGTACTTC. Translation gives CASSQVDRGQETQYF.

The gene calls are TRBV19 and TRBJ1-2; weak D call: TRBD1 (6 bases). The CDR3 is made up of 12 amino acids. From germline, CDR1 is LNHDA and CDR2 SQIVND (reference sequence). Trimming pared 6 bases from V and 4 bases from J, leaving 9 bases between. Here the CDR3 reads CASRGTSYGYTF. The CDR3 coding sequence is TGTGCCAGTAGGGGGACAAGCTATGGCTACACCTTC.

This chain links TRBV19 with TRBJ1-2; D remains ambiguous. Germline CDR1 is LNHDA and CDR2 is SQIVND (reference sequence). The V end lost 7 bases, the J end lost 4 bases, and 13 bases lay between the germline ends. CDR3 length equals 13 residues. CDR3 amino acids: CASTHEQIYGYTF. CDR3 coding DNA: TGTGCCAGTACGCATGAACAGATCTATGGCTACACCTTC.

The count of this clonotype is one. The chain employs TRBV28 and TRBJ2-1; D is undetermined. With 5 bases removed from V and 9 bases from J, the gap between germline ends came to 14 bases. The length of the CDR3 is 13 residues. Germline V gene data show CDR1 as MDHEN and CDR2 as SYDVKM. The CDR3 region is CASSGDSYGEQFF. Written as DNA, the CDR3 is TGTGCCAGCAGTGGTGACTCGTACGGTGAGCAGTTCTTC.

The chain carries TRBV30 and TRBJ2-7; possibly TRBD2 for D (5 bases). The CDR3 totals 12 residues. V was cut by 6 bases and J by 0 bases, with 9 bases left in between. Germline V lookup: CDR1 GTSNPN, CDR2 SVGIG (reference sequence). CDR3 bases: TGTGCCTGCACCGGGATCTCCTACGAGCAGTACTTC. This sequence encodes CACTGISYEQYF. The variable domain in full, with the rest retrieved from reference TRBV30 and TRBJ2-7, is SQTIHQWPATLVQPVGSPLSLECTVEGTSNPNLYWYRQAAGRGLQLLFYSVGIGQISSEVPQNLSASRPQDRQFILSSKKLLLSDSGFYLCACTGISYEQYFGPGTRLTVT.

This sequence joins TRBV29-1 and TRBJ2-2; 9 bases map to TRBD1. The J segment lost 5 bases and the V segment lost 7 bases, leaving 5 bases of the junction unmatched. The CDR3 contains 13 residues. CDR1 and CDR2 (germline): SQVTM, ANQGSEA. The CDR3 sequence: CSAGQGTTGELFF. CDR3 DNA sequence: TGCAGCGCGGGACAGGGCACGACCGGGGAGCTGTTTTTT.

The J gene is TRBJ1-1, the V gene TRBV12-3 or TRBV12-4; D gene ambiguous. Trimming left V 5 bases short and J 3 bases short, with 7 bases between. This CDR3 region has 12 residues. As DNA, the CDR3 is TGTGCCAGCAGTCCCAAGGACACTGAAGCTTTCTTT. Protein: CASSPKDTEAFF.